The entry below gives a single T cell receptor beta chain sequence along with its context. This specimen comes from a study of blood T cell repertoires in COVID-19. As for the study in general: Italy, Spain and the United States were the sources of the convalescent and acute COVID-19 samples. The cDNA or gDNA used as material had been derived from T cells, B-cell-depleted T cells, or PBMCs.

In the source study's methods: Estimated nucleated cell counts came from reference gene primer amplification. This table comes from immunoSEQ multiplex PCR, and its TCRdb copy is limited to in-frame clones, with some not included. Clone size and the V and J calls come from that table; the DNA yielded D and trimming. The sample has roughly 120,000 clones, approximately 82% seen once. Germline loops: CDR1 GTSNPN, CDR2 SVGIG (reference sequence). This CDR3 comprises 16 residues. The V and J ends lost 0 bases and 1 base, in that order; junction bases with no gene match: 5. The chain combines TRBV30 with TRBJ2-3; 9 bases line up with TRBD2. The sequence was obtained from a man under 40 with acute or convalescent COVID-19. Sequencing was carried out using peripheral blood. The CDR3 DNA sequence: TGTGCCTGGAGTGTAATAGCGGGGGCTGGCACAGATACGCAGTATTTT. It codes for CAWSVIAGAGTDTQYF.